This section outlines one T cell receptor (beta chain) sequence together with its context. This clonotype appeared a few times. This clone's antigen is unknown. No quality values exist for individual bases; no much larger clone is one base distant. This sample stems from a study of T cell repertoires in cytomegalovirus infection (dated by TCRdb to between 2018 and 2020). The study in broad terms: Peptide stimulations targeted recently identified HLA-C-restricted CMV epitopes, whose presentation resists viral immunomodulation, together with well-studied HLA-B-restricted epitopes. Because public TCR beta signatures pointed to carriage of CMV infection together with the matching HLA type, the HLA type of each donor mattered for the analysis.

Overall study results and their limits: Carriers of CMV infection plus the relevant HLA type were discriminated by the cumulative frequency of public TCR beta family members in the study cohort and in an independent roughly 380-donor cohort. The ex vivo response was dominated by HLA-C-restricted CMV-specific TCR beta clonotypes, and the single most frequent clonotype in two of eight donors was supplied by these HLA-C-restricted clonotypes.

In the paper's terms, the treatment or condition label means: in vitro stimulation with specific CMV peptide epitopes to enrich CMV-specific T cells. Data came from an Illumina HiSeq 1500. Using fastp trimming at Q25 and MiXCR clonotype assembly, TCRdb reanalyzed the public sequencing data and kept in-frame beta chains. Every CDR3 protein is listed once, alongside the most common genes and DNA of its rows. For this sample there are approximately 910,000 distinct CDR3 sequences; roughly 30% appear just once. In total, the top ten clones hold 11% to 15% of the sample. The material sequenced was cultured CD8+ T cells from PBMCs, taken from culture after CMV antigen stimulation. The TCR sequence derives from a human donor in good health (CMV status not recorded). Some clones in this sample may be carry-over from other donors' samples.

The DNA sequence follows: TGTGCCAGCAGTTACTCGGACGAATCAGAAGCTTTCTTT. Its amino acids are CASSYSDESEAFF. The rearranged chain carries TRBV6-2 or TRBV6-3 and TRBJ1-1; the D gene cannot be named for sure. V is clipped by 0 bases and J by 8 bases, and the sequence between their germline boundaries is 10 bases long. CDR1 and CDR2 (MNHEY, SVGEGT) derive from the germline V gene. The CDR3 contains 13 residues, cysteine and phenylalanine counted. CDR3 DNA only is kept here, 39 bases in frame from base 1.